This T cell receptor beta chain was obtained from a study of blood T cell repertoires in COVID-19. V lost 0 bases and J 5 bases, leaving 7 bases between the germline ends. Per germline, CDR1 KGHSH and CDR2 LQKENI. The CDR3 loop spans 13 amino acids. Generated by immunoSEQ multiplex PCR, the TCRdb table keeps only in-frame clones and is missing some. The table shows approximately 70,000 clones, with about 91% occurring only once. V gene TRBV18 combines with J gene TRBJ2-5; D ambiguous. The receptor was isolated from a man between 35 and 55 years old with COVID-19, enrolled during active disease. Sequencing input: peripheral blood. Here the CDR3 reads CASSPPSVETQYF. The CDR3 DNA sequence: TGTGCCAGCTCACCACCGTCTGTGGAGACCCAGTACTTC.